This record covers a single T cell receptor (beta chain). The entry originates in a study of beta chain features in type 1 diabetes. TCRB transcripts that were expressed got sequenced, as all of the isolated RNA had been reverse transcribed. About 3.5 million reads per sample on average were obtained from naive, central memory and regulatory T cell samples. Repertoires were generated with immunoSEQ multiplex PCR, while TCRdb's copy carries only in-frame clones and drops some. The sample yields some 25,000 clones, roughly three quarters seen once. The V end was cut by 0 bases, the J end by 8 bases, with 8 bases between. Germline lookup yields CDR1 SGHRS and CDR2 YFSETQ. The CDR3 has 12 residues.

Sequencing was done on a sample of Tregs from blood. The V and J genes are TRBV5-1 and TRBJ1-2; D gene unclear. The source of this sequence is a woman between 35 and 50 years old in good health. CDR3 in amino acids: CASSLDGGGYTF. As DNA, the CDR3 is TGCGCCAGCAGCTTGGACGGCGGGGGCTACACCTTC.